This TCR beta chain is from a study of cytomegalovirus exposure and HLA in healthy donors. Study information: One earlier analysis, a look at 150 million to 200 million T cells, found around 110 million unique TCR beta sequences.

V was pared by 3 bases and J by 2 bases, with 13 bases between. From germline, CDR1 is MDHEN and CDR2 SYDVKM. The CDR3 totals 15 residues. General observations from the study: An assumption of roughly uniform sequencing depth across donors underlay the presence/absence analyses. The study designated roughly 150 TCR beta chains cytomegalovirus-associated. A later analysis reportedly found that, within productive TCRs, an Asian-associated ancestry cluster had fewer N-insertions than the mean observed across the roughly 700 donors.

As concerns this clone: Its specificity is not known.

In the PCR, 60 Vbeta and 13 Jbeta primers were used. The protocol was immunoSEQ multiplex PCR, while the TCRdb copy is restricted to in-frame clones and leaves out a portion. The sample yields around 80,000 clones, of which the top ten take up roughly 5%. The sequencing input was PBMCs. The chain has TRBV28 and TRBJ1-2; D might be TRBD1 (5 bases). The sequence derives from a man aged 40-50 years in good health and CMV-seronegative. The CDR3 spells CASSFAGRVNYGYTF. For the CDR3, the DNA is TGTGCCAGCAGTTTCGCTGGCAGGGTGAACTATGGCTACACCTTC.